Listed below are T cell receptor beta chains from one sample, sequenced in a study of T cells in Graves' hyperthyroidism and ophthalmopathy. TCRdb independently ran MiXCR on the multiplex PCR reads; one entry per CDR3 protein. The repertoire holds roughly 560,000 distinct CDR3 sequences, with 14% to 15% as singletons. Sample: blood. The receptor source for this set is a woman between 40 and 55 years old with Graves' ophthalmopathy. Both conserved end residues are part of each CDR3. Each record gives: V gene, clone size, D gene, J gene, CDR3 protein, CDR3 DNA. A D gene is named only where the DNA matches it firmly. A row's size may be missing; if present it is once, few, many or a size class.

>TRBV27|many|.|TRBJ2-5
CASSLSSREETQYF
TGTGCCAGCAGTTTATCATCCAGGGAAGAGACCCAGTACTTC
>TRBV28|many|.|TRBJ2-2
CASSLWKGSGELFF
TGTGCCAGCAGTTTATGGAAGGGGTCCGGGGAGCTGTTTTTT
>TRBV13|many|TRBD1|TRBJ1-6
CASSAAGTAGYSPLHF
TGTGCCAGCAGCGCAGCCGGGACAGCAGGGTATTCACCCCTCCACTTT
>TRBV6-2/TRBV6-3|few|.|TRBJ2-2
CASSYRRAWELFF
TGTGCCAGCAGTTACCGGCGGGCATGGGAGCTGTTTTTT
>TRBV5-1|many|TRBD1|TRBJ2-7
CASSLGQGPEQYF
TGCGCCAGCAGCTTGGGACAGGGACCCGAGCAGTACTTC
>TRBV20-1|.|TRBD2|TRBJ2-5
CSAREAGGRETQYF
TGCAGTGCTAGAGAAGCGGGAGGGCGAGAGACCCAGTACTTC
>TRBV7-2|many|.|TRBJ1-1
CASRQNMDTEAFF
TGTGCCAGCAGACAGAACATGGACACTGAAGCTTTCTTT
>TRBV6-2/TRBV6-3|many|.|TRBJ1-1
CASSSSLTLNTGAFF
TGTGCCAGCAGTTCAAGTCTTACCCTGAACACTGGAGCTTTCTTT
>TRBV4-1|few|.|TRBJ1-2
CASSQVGGVGGYTF
TGCGCCAGCAGCCAAGTCGGGGGGGTCGGTGGCTACACCTTC
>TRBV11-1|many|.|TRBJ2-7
CASSPPPGGEQYF
TGTGCCAGCAGCCCTCCTCCCGGGGGCGAGCAGTACTTC
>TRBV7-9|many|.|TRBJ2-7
CASSTRDGYEQYF
TGTGCCAGCAGCACCAGGGATGGGTACGAGCAGTACTTC
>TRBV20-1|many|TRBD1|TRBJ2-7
CSARDTGQGTYEQYF
TGCAGTGCTAGAGATACTGGACAGGGAACCTACGAGCAGTACTTC
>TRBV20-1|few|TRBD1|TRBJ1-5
CSALSGTGKQPQHF
TGCAGTGCTCTTTCCGGGACAGGGAAGCAGCCCCAGCATTTT
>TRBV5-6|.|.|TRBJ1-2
CASSLGQEQLPGYTF
TGTGCCAGCAGCTTGGGACAGGAACAGCTCCCTGGCTACACCTTC